The 8 T cell receptor beta chains in this list originate from one sample, sequenced in a study of cytomegalovirus exposure and HLA in healthy donors. The PCR was carried out with 60 Vbeta primers and 13 Jbeta primers. The table came from immunoSEQ multiplex PCR; TCRdb's copy has only in-frame clones and leaves some out. The sample yields about 130,000 clones, around 78% seen once. The source material was PBMCs. These receptors came from a woman aged 50 to 65 in good health and CMV-seronegative.

This clone came up a few times. The rearrangement links TRBV5-6 to TRBJ1-1, with a possible D match to TRBD1 (5 bases). Looked up from germline, CDR1 is SGHDT and CDR2 is YYEEEE. The CDR3 is 15 amino acids. With 4 bases removed from V and 3 bases from J, the gap between germline ends came to 16 bases. In nucleotides, the CDR3 is TGTGCCAGCAGCGGAGGGACTCTGGGAGACACTGAAGCTTTCTTT. Translated: CASSGGTLGDTEAFF.

The chain combines TRBV27 with TRBJ1-2; 11 nucleotides match TRBD1. The CDR3 contains 15 residues. V was pared by 6 bases and J by 4 bases, with 7 bases of the junction left unmatched. The germline CDR1 and CDR2 sequences are MNHEY and SMNVEV (reference sequence). This chain's CDR3 is CASREIGTGGYGYTF. The CDR3 nucleotides read TGTGCCAGCAGGGAGATAGGGACAGGGGGCTATGGCTACACCTTC.

V gene TRBV10-3 combines with J gene TRBJ2-1, with 9 positions matching TRBD2. The CDR3 length is 15 residues. The germline CDR1 and CDR2 sequences are ENHRY and SYGVKD. With V trimmed by 2 bases and J by 9 bases, 8 bases remained unmatched. The CDR3 loop is CAISEKVAGVGEQFF. DNA of the CDR3: TGTGCCATCAGTGAGAAGGTAGCGGGAGTCGGTGAGCAGTTCTTC.

The rearrangement joins TRBV5-1 to TRBJ2-1, with 7 bases aligning to TRBD1. Germline V lookup: CDR1 SGHRS, CDR2 YFSETQ. J gave up 2 bases and V 5 bases, and 7 bases lay outside the gene matches. The CDR3 runs to 15 residues. CDR3 nucleotide sequence: TGCGCCAGCAGTCGAACCGGGACAGCCTACAATGAGCAGTTCTTC. It translates to CASSRTGTAYNEQFF. Supplemented by reference TRBV5-1 and TRBJ2-1, the full variable domain reads KAGVTQTPRYLIKTRGQQVTLSCSPISGHRSVSWYQQTPGQGLQFLFEYFSETQRNKGNFPGRFSGRQFSNSRSEMNVSTLELGDSALYLCASSRTGTAYNEQFFGPGTRLTVL.

V gene TRBV4-2 combines with J gene TRBJ2-3, with a tentative D call TRBD1 (6 bases). The CDR3 length is 14 residues. Germline lookup yields CDR1 LGHNA and CDR2 YNFKEQ. Trimming removed 8 bases from V and 4 bases from J, with 16 bases in between. In DNA form, the CDR3 reads TGTGCCAGCGGGATTAGTGGGGGCGCAGATACGCAGTATTTT. Translated: CASGISGGADTQYF.

V gene TRBV7-3 combines with J gene TRBJ2-1, with 9 bases fitting TRBD1. V lost 1 base and J lost 9; bases outside the gene matches: 16. From germline, CDR1 is SGHTA and CDR2 FQGTGA. The CDR3 totals 18 residues. The CDR3 here is CASSLRRLGTGSVGEQFF. In DNA form, the CDR3 reads TGTGCCAGCAGCTTAAGGAGGCTGGGGACAGGGTCTGTCGGTGAGCAGTTCTTC.

V and J are TRBV9 and TRBJ2-3; TRBD2 matches 9 bases. This CDR3 comprises 16 residues. Per germline, CDR1 SGDLS and CDR2 YYNGEE. Trimming took 2 bases from V and 1 from J; bases not matched to a gene: 5. The CDR3 spells CASSVASGTGTDTQYF. CDR3 nucleotide sequence: TGTGCCAGCAGCGTCGCTAGCGGGACTGGCACAGATACGCAGTATTTT.

The chain is built from TRBV28 and TRBJ2-1; 8 bases agree with TRBD2. The germline gives CDR1 MDHEN, CDR2 SYDVKM. The CDR3 sequence is 19 residues long. Trimming cost V 7 bases and J 4 bases; bases outside gene matches: 21. CDR3 sequence: CASTPPPILTSGNYNEQFF. CDR3 in DNA: TGTGCCAGCACCCCCCCACCCATACTAACTAGCGGCAATTACAATGAGCAGTTCTTC.